This T cell receptor beta chain was obtained from a study of cytomegalovirus exposure and HLA in healthy donors. Some clones are missing from TCRdb's copy, which holds only in-frame ones; the method was immunoSEQ multiplex PCR. The sample has some 160,000 clones; more than 85% are singletons. The J segment lost 5 bases and the V segment lost 2 bases, leaving 5 bases of the junction unmatched. Germline V gene data show CDR1 as SGHVS and CDR2 as FQNEAQ. The CDR3 totals 16 residues. Study-wide results and caveats: According to a subsequent analysis, TCR clusters identified in the first cohort showed a tendency to co-occur across the 120 validation repertoires. Usually a TCR sequence was rare, but some public TCRs were found in many donors. Investigators reported 150 to 200 TCR beta chains as tied to cytomegalovirus. CMV antigen specificity of a few CMV-associated chains was confirmed in vitro.

For this clone: The antigen is undetermined.

V is TRBV7-8 and J is TRBJ2-1; 11 nucleotides agree with TRBD2. This clonotype was sampled from a man in his late teens or twenties in good health and CMV-seronegative. The sequenced material came from PBMCs. CDR3 residues: CASSLRTSGQNNEQFF. The DNA for the CDR3 is TGTGCCAGCAGCTTACGGACTAGCGGGCAAAACAATGAGCAGTTCTTC.